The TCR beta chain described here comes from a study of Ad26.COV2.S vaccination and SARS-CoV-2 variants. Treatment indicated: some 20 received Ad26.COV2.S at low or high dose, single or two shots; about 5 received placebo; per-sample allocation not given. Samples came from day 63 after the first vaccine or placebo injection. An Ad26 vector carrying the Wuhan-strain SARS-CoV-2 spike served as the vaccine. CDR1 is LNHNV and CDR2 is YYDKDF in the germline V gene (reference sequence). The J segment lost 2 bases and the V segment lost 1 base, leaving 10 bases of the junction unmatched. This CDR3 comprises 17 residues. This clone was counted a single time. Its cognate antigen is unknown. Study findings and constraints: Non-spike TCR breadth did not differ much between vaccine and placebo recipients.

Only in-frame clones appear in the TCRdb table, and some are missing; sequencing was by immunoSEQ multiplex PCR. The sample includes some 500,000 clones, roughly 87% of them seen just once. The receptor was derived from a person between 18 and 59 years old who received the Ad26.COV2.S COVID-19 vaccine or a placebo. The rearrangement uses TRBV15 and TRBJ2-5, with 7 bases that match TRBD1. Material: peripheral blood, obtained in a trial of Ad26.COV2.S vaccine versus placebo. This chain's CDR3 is CATSRAADRSGQETQYF. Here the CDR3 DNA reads TGTGCCACCAGCAGAGCGGCGGACAGGTCGGGGCAAGAGACCCAGTACTTC.